One and the same sample provided the 17 T cell receptor beta chains below, sequenced in a study of cytomegalovirus exposure and HLA in healthy donors. PCR was performed using 60 Vbeta and 13 Jbeta primers. Generated by immunoSEQ multiplex PCR, the TCRdb table keeps only in-frame clones and is missing some. The sample consists of under 200,000 clones, roughly 85% of them appearing once. Sequenced input: PBMCs. The receptors derive from a man aged 30 to 45 in good health and CMV-seropositive.

This clone was recorded once. The chain recombines TRBV27 with TRBJ2-2, with 8 bases identical to TRBD1. CDR3 length: 15 amino acids. CDR1 and CDR2 (germline): MNHEY, SMNVEV (reference sequence). After removal of 5 bases from V and 4 bases from J, the junction contained 6 bases not matched to a gene. The CDR3 sequence is CASSPRDRFTGELFF. CDR3 in DNA: TGTGCCAGCAGTCCTCGGGACAGGTTCACCGGGGAGCTGTTTTTT.

The CDR3 DNA reads as TGTGCCAGCAGCTTGGACTCTACGGTCTACGAGCAGTACTTC. This translates into CASSLDSTVYEQYF. The V gene is TRBV11-2, the J gene TRBJ2-7, with D maybe TRBD2 (5 bases). The CDR3 is 14 amino acids. Looked up from germline, CDR1 is SGHAT and CDR2 is FQNNGV. The V and J ends lost 3 bases and 3 bases respectively, with 12 bases between them.

The CDR3, as DNA: TGTGCCAGCAGCGTAACCCGCTCTAGCGGGAGTGGTGAGACCCAGTACTTC. Translated, it gives CASSVTRSSGSGETQYF. This chain connects TRBV9 to TRBJ2-5; 10 nucleotides line up with TRBD2. This CDR3 comprises 17 residues. Germline V lookup: CDR1 SGDLS, CDR2 YYNGEE. With 1 base clipped from V and 5 bases from J, the junction kept 11 bases outside the gene matches.

The chain links TRBV7-9 to TRBJ2-5, with D possibly TRBD2 on 5 matching bases. The ends were cut back, 1 base at V and 1 base at J, with 10 bases in the middle. The CDR3 consists of 15 residues. Germline V gene lookup returns CDR1 SEHNR and CDR2 FQNEAQ (reference sequence). CDR3 amino acids: CASSLVLAPQETQYF. CDR3 DNA sequence: TGTGCCAGCAGCTTAGTTCTAGCACCCCAAGAGACCCAGTACTTC. Based on the CDR3 plus reference TRBV7-9 and TRBJ2-5, the full variable domain is DTGVSQNPRHKITKRGQNVTFRCDPISEHNRLYWYRQTLGQGPEFLTYFQNEAQLEKSRLLSDRFSAERPKGSFSTLEIQRTEQGDSAMYLCASSLVLAPQETQYFGPGTRLLVL.

V is TRBV5-5 and J is TRBJ2-7; D call uncertain. The CDR3 spans 12 residues. Trimming stripped 2 bases from V and 3 bases from J, with 6 bases between. In germline, CDR1 is SGHKS, CDR2 YYEKEE (reference sequence). The DNA for the CDR3 is TGTGCCAGCAGCTTCTTGGGCTACGAGCAGTACGTC. Translation: CASSFLGYEQYV.

The chain links TRBV12-5 to TRBJ2-3; 16 bases agree with TRBD2. Germline V gene data show CDR1 as LGHNT and CDR2 as FRNRAP. The trim removed 3 bases at V and 0 bases at J, leaving 9 bases unmatched. The CDR3 has 20 residues. This CDR3 reads CASGFGTSGRAIRSTDTQYF. The DNA for the CDR3 is TGTGCTAGTGGTTTCGGGACTAGCGGGAGGGCGATAAGAAGCACAGATACGCAGTATTTT.

This chain links TRBV4-1 with TRBJ1-5; 7 bases fit TRBD1. The CDR3 is 15 residues long. The V gene's germline CDR1 is MGHRA and CDR2 YSYEKL. After removal of 1 base from V and 6 bases from J, the junction contained 6 bases not matched to a gene. The DNA of the CDR3 is TGCGCCAGCAGCCAAGTTTCGACAGGGTCTCAGCCCCAGCATTTT. Its protein product is CASSQVSTGSQPQHF.

The chain is built from TRBV5-5 and TRBJ2-1; D is possibly TRBD1 (5 bases). The CDR3 totals 13 residues. Germline CDR1 is SGHKS and CDR2 is YYEKEE (reference sequence). Trimming shortened V by 4 bases and J by 7 bases, and 12 bases separated the two germline ends. CDR3 coding DNA: TGTGCCAGCAGCCCGGACATTTGGAATGAGCAGTTCTTC. Translated, it gives CASSPDIWNEQFF.

This rearrangement joins TRBV7-9 to TRBJ2-1; D uncertain. Germline values: CDR1 SEHNR, CDR2 FQNEAQ (reference sequence). V gave up 5 bases and J gave up 4 bases, with 21 bases separating them. The CDR3 runs 17 residues. For the CDR3, the DNA is TGTGCCAGCAGCCCCCCCCTACCAAAACTTAGTTACAATGAGCAGTTCTTC. Its protein is CASSPPLPKLSYNEQFF.

The chain combines TRBV6-6 with TRBJ1-5, with unresolved D. V was shortened by 6 bases and J by 4 bases, with 10 bases between the two germline ends. Germline CDR1 reads MNHNY; CDR2 reads SVGAGI (reference sequence). CDR3 length: 13 residues. The CDR3 sequence: CASRVGRNQPQHF. The CDR3, as DNA: TGTGCCAGCAGAGTTGGGCGAAATCAGCCCCAGCATTTT.

The J gene is TRBJ1-1, the V gene TRBV7-3; possibly TRBD1 for D (6 bases). V gave up 4 bases and J gave up 2 bases, with 14 bases separating them. The CDR3 spans 15 residues. The germline V gene encodes CDR1 SGHTA and CDR2 FQGTGA. Here the CDR3 DNA reads TGTGCCAGCAGCTCTCAAGGGACACCCAACACTGAAGCTTTCTTT. Encoded protein: CASSSQGTPNTEAFF.

CDR3 loop: CASSRGLSEEKLFF. In DNA form, the CDR3 reads TGTGCCAGCAGCCGAGGGTTATCGGAGGAAAAACTGTTTTTT. The chain carries TRBV7-9 and TRBJ1-4; no firm D call. The V end lost 5 bases, the J end lost 8 bases, and 15 bases lay between the germline ends. Germline V CDR1 and CDR2: SEHNR, FQNEAQ (reference sequence). This CDR3 is 14 amino acids long.

The rearrangement joins TRBV6-5 to TRBJ1-3; TRBD1 aligns across 8 bases. Per germline, CDR1 MNHEY and CDR2 SVGAGI. V was pared by 0 bases and J by 5 bases, with 6 bases of the junction left unmatched. This CDR3 spans 16 amino acids. CDR3 region: CASSYSRTGSRNTIYF. Written as DNA, the CDR3 is TGTGCCAGCAGTTACTCGAGGACAGGGTCGAGAAACACCATATATTTT.

This chain links TRBV7-9 with TRBJ2-1, with D perhaps TRBD2 (6 bases). Trimming took off 4 bases at V and 9 bases at J, with 19 bases between the two ends. The V gene's germline CDR1 is SEHNR and CDR2 FQNEAQ (reference sequence). The CDR3 totals 15 residues. CDR3 sequence: CASSSHDGSIIEQFF. CDR3 bases: TGTGCCAGCAGCTCCCATGACGGGAGTATCATTGAGCAGTTCTTC. Variable domain in full (rest from reference TRBV7-9 and TRBJ2-1): DTGVSQNPRHKITKRGQNVTFRCDPISEHNRLYWYRQTLGQGPEFLTYFQNEAQLEKSRLLSDRFSAERPKGSFSTLEIQRTEQGDSAMYLCASSSHDGSIIEQFFGPGTRLTVL.

In DNA form, the CDR3 reads TGTGCCAGCAGTTCCCTCCTGACCGGGGGCTATGGCTACACCTTC. Protein sequence: CASSSLLTGGYGYTF. V and J are TRBV28 and TRBJ1-2; tentative D call: TRBD1 (5 bases). Germline V lookup: CDR1 MDHEN, CDR2 SYDVKM. The V end lost 4 bases, the J end lost 4 bases, and 16 bases lay between the germline ends. The CDR3 contains 15 residues.

The genes are TRBV19 and TRBJ2-6; the match to TRBD1 covers 8 bases. Germline V gene data show CDR1 as LNHDA and CDR2 as SQIVND (reference sequence). The CDR3 is 16 amino acids. V dropped 7 bases and J dropped 4; count of bases not matched to a gene: 9. The CDR3 DNA reads as TGTGCCAGTACCTATAGGGACAGGTCGGGGGCCAACGTCCTGACTTTC. Translated, it gives CASTYRDRSGANVLTF.

This clone was picked up a small number of times. V usage is TRBV11-3 and J usage is TRBJ2-3, with D perhaps matching TRBD2 (6 bases). The germline CDR1 and CDR2 sequences are SGHNT and YENEEA. This CDR3 contains 16 residues. V was shortened by 5 bases and J by 2 bases, with 17 bases between the two germline ends. The CDR3 DNA is TGTGCCAGCAGCCTCCGGGACTCCGAGTTCACAGATACGCAGTATTTT. It specifies CASSLRDSEFTDTQYF.